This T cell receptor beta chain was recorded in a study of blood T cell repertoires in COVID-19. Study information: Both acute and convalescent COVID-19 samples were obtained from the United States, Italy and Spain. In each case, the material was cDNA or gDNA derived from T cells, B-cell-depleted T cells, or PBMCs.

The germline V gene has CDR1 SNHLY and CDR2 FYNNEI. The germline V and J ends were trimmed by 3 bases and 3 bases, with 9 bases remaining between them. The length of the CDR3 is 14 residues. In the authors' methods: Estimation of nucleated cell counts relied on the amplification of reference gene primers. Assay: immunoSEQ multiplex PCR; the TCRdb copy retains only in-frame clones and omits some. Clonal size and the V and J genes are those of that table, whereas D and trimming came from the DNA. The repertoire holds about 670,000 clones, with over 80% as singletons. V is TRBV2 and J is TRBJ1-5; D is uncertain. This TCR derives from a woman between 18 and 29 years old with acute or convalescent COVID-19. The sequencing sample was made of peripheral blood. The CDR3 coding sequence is TGTGCCAGCAGTGAGGGGAGGCTCAATCAGCCCCAGCATTTT. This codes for CASSEGRLNQPQHF.